This T cell receptor (beta chain) is drawn from a study of blood T cell repertoires in COVID-19. Study context: In each case, the material was cDNA or gDNA derived from T cells, B-cell-depleted T cells, or PBMCs.

Between the trimmed V and J ends, which lost 0 bases and 1 base, there was a span of 9 bases. The CDR3 is made up of 15 amino acids. In germline, CDR1 is SGHRS, CDR2 YFSETQ. Original data processing: Estimates of nucleated cell counts were drawn from the amplification of reference gene primers. Measured with immunoSEQ multiplex PCR; TCRdb has only the in-frame clones, and not every one. That table furnishes V, J and clone size, whereas the DNA furnished D and trimming. The table includes approximately 380,000 clones, less than 85% detected once. The chain joins TRBV5-1 to TRBJ2-3, with a tentative D call TRBD2 (6 bases). The sequence was collected from a woman between 18 and 29 years old with acute or convalescent COVID-19. Sequenced: peripheral blood. CDR3 sequence: CASSLDGGGTDTQYF. The CDR3 coding sequence is TGCGCCAGCAGCTTGGACGGCGGGGGCACAGATACGCAGTATTTT.